This T cell receptor beta chain was profiled in a study of identical twins. Notes on the study in general: Within cord blood, abundant beta clonotypes carried fewer insertions, but memory repertoires showed no such trend.

This CDR3 comprises 15 residues. The germline gives CDR1 SGHRS, CDR2 YFSETQ. TCRdb reanalysed the 5' RACE reads using MiXCR and keeps one entry per CDR3 protein. The sample has a few hundred thousand distinct CDR3 sequences; 9.6% are singletons. Comment on this clonotype: As yet, its antigen is unknown. A read error may produce the germline difference seen at one junction end.

These data are also associated with another study on yellow fever vaccine responses in identical twins. Per that paper: Twins showed a vaccine T cell response that reportedly seemed partly convergent, partly personalized.

This chain connects TRBV5-1 to TRBJ2-2, with 7 bases aligning to TRBD1. The clonotype was recovered from a woman aged 18-35 years in good health. The sequencing sample was made of PBMCs. This CDR3 is CASSIAGTVTGELFF. The CDR3 coding sequence is TGCGCCAGCAGCATAGCCGGGACAGTGACCGGAGAGCTGTTTTTT.